In this sample, the clone carrying this TCR beta chain turned up a few times. RNA transcripts yielded amplified TCR beta CDR3 regions. Second-round multiplex PCR came after a first-round RT-PCR that employed HTBI primers. TCRdb itself ran the multiplex PCR reads through MiXCR, one entry per CDR3 protein. The sample contains more than 1,000,000 distinct CDR3 sequences, around a third of which appear only once. V lost 2 bases and J lost 3, with 13 bases in between. Germline V gives CDR1 MNHEY, CDR2 SMNVEV (reference sequence). This CDR3 is built from 15 residues. This sample was taken from a study of Graves' ophthalmopathy and Graves' hyperthyroidism.

The sequence was obtained from an adult man with Graves' hyperthyroidism. Sequences were obtained from peripheral blood or thyroid tissue (not recorded which). The J gene is TRBJ1-2, the V gene TRBV27, with no clear D. The CDR3 spells CASSLKGSRDYGYTF. The CDR3 DNA is TGTGCCAGCAGTTTAAAGGGCAGTAGGGACTATGGCTACACCTTC.